This record covers a single T cell receptor (beta chain). This entry comes from a study of blood T cell repertoires in COVID-19. Study-wide context: Acute and convalescent COVID-19 samples came from the United States, Italy and Spain. PBMCs, B-cell-depleted T cells, or T cells were the source of the cDNA or gDNA that made up the material.

The authors' processing: The assay estimated nucleated cells by amplifying reference gene primers. The protocol was immunoSEQ multiplex PCR, while the TCRdb copy is restricted to in-frame clones and leaves out a portion. That table furnishes V, J and clone size, whereas the DNA furnished D and trimming. The sample shows about 110,000 clones, roughly 84% of them seen only once. Germline lookup yields CDR1 SNHLY and CDR2 FYNNEI. CDR3 size: 15 residues. V gave up 6 bases and J gave up 5 bases; unmatched junction bases: 11. The sequence was collected from a woman aged 45-59 years with acute or convalescent COVID-19. Sequencing was done on a sample of peripheral blood. The chain employs TRBV2 and TRBJ2-3, with 7 bases fitting TRBD2. This CDR3 is CASSRGLGRQDTQYF. The CDR3 nucleotides are TGTGCCAGCAGCCGCGGACTAGGACGGCAAGATACGCAGTATTTT.